The entry below gives a single T cell receptor (beta chain) sequence along with its context. There are a few counts of this clonotype. This clone's antigen is unknown. Base qualities are not recorded, but no much larger clone differs from it by a single base. The data were taken from a study of T cell repertoires in cytomegalovirus infection (dated by TCRdb to the late 2010s). The study in broad terms: Recently identified HLA-C-restricted CMV epitopes, whose presentation resists viral immunomodulation, were targeted by peptide stimulations together with well-studied HLA-B-restricted epitopes. The HLA type of each donor mattered for the analysis, because public TCR beta signatures pointed to carriage of CMV infection along with the matching HLA type. What the work shows at the level of the full study, not this receptor alone: In the ex vivo response, HLA-C-restricted CMV-specific TCR beta clonotypes were dominant, and in two of eight donors the single most frequent clonotype came from this HLA-C-restricted group. Carriers of CMV infection plus the relevant HLA type were discriminated by the cumulative frequency of public TCR beta family members in the study cohort and in an independent roughly 380-donor cohort.

The CDR3 sequence holds 16 residues, the cysteine and phenylalanine included. The entry retains the CDR3 DNA only, 48 bases that are in frame from base 1. Deletion took 2 bases off V and 5 bases off J, with a span of 17 bases between the germline ends. Sequencing was carried out with an Illumina HiSeq 1500. Clones were called with MiXCR by TCRdb after fastp trimmed the public reads at Q25, and only in-frame beta chains were retained. Entries that share a CDR3 protein sequence are merged under the most common genes and DNA. The sample table records about 700,000 distinct CDR3 sequences; about 33% of these occur just once. 15% to 20% of the sample rests with the top ten. The treatment or condition tag for this specimen amounts to: in vitro stimulation with specific CMV peptide epitopes to enrich CMV-specific T cells.

The sequence links TRBV12-3 or TRBV12-4 to TRBJ2-3; the best D guess is TRBD2, with 6 bases matching. The origin of this receptor is a human donor in good health (CMV status not recorded). Some clones in this sample may be carry-over from other donors' samples. The source was cultured PBMCs, collected from culture after CMV antigen stimulation. The encoded CDR3 is CASSLNGGLGGDTQYF. The bases are TGTGCCAGCAGTTTAAATGGCGGCTTGGGAGGAGATACGCAGTATTTT.